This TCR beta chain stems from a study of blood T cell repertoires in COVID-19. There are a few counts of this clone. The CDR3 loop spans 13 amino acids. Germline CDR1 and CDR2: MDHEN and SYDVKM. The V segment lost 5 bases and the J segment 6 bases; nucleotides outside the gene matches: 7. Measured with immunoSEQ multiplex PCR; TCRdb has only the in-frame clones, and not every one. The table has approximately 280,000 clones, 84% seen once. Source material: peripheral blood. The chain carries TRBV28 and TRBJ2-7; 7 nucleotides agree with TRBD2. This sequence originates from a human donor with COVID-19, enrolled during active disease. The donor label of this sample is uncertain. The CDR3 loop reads CASSRSSGGEQYF. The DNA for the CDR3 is TGTGCCAGCAGTCGAAGTTCGGGGGGCGAGCAGTACTTC.